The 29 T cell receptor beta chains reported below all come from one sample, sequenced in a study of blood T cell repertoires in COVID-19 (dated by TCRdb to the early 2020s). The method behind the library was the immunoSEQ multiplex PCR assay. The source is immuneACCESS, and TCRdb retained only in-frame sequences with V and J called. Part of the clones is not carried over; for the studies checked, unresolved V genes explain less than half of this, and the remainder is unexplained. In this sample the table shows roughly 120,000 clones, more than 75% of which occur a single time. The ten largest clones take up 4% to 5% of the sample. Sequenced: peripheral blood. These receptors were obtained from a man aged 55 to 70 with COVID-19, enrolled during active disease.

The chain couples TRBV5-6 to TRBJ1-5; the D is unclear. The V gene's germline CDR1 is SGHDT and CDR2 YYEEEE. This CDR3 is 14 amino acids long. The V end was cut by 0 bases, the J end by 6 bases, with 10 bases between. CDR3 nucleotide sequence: TGTGCCAGCAGCTTGGGGATCACGGGTCAGCCCCAGCATTTT. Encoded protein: CASSLGITGQPQHF.

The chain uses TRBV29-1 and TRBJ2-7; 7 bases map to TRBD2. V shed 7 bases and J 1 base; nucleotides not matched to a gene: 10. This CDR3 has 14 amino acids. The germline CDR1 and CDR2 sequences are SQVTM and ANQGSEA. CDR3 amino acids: CSAENPGGSYEQYF. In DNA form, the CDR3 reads TGCAGCGCCGAGAATCCGGGGGGTTCCTACGAGCAGTACTTC.

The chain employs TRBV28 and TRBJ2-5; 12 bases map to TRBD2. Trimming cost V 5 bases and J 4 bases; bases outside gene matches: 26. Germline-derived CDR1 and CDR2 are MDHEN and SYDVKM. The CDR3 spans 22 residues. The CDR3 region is CASSTWRQGGKRGLAGRETQYF. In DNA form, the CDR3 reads TGTGCCAGCAGTACCTGGCGACAGGGGGGGAAACGGGGACTAGCGGGCCGAGAGACCCAGTACTTC.

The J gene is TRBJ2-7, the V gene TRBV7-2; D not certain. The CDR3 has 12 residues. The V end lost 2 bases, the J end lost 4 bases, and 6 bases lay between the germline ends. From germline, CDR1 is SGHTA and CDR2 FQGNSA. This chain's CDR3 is CASSLLRYEQYF. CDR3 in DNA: TGTGCCAGCAGCTTACTCAGATACGAGCAGTACTTC.

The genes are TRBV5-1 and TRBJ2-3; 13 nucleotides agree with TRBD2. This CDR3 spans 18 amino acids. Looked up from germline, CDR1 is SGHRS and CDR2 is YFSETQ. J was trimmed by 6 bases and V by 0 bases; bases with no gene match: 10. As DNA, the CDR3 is TGCGCCAGCAGCTTGGAGGGGACTAGCGGGACGATGGCGGATACGCAGTATTTT. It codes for CASSLEGTSGTMADTQYF.

The CDR3 DNA sequence: TGCGCCAGCAGCCATGGCAGGGGTTCTAATGAAAAACTGTTTTTT. Protein product: CASSHGRGSNEKLFF. The chain employs TRBV4-1 and TRBJ1-4, with a tentative D call TRBD1 (6 bases). CDR1 MGHRA and CDR2 YSYEKL come from the germline V gene. Trimming took off 3 bases at V and 3 bases at J, with 11 bases between the two ends. The CDR3 runs 15 residues.

The CDR3 spells CASSLGAGVEKLFF. In nucleotides, the CDR3 is TGTGCCAGCAGCTTAGGCGCAGGGGTTGAAAAACTGTTTTTT. J is TRBJ1-4 and V is TRBV7-2; TRBD1 is a possible D gene (6 bases). The CDR3 loop spans 14 amino acids. CDR1 is SGHTA and CDR2 is FQGNSA in the germline V gene. The V end lost 1 base, the J end lost 7 bases, and 10 bases lay between the germline ends.

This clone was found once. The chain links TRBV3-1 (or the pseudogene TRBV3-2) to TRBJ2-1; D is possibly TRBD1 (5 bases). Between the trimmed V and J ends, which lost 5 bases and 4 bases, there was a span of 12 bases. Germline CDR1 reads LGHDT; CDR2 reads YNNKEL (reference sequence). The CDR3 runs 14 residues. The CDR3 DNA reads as TGTGCCAGCAGCTCGCAGGGTCTTTACAATGAGCAGTTCTTC. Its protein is CASSSQGLYNEQFF.

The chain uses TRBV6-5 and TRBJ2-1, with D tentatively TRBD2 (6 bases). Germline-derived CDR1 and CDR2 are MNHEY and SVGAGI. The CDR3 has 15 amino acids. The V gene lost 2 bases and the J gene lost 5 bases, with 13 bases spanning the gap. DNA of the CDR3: TGTGCCAGCAGTTACGTGCGGGATGCCAACAATGAGCAGTTCTTC. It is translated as CASSYVRDANNEQFF.

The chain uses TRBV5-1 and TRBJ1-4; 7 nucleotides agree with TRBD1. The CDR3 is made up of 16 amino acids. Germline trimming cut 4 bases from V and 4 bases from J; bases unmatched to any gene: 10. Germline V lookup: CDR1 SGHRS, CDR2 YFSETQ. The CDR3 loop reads CASSETGTAYNEKLFF. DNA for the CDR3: TGCGCCAGCAGCGAGACCGGGACAGCCTATAATGAAAAACTGTTTTTT.

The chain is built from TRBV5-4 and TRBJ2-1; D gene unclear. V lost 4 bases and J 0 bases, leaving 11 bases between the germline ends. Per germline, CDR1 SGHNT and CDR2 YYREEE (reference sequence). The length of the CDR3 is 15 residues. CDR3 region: CASSPQALSYNEQFF. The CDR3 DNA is TGTGCCAGCAGCCCCCAGGCCCTCTCCTACAATGAGCAGTTCTTC.

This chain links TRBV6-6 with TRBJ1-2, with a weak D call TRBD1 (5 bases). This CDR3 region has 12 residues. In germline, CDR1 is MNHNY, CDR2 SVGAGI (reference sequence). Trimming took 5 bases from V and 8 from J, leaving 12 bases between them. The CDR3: CASSPDSGGYTF. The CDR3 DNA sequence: TGTGCCAGCAGTCCAGACAGTGGCGGCTACACCTTC.

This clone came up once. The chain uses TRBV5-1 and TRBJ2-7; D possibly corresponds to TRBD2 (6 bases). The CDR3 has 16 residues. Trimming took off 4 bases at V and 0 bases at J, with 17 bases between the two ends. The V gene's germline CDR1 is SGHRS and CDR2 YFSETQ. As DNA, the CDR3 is TGCGCCAGCAGCCCTGGCGGTAGCGGATCCTCCTACGAGCAGTACTTC. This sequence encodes CASSPGGSGSSYEQYF.

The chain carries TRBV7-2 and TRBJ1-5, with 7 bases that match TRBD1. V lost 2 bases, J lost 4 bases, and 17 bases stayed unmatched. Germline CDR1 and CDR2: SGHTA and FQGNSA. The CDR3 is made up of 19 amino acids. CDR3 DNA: TGTGCCAGCAGCTTACTCCTCCAGGGGGTAGACAGGGTTAATCAGCCCCAGCATTTT. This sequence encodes CASSLLLQGVDRVNQPQHF.

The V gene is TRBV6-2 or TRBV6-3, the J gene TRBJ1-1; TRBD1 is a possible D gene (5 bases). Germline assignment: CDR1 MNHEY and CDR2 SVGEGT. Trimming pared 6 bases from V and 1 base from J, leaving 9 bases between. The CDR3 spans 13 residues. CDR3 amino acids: CASSSGQNTEAFF. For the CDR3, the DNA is TGTGCCAGCAGCTCAGGACAGAACACTGAAGCTTTCTTT.

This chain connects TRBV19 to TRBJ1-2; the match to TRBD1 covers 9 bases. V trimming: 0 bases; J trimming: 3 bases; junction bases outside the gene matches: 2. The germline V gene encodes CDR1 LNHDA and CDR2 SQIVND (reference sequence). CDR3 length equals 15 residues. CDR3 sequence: CASSIEWTGDYGYTF. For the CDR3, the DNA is TGTGCCAGTAGTATAGAGTGGACAGGGGACTATGGCTACACCTTC.

CDR3 nucleotide sequence: TGTGCCAGCTCCGAGGGAACTTCTTCCGCCTACGAGCAGTACTTC. Its translation: CASSEGTSSAYEQYF. This chain connects TRBV18 to TRBJ2-7; TRBD2 is a possible D gene (5 bases). This CDR3 is built from 15 residues. V dropped 6 bases and J dropped 2 bases, with 17 bases sitting between them. Germline V gives CDR1 KGHSH, CDR2 LQKENI.

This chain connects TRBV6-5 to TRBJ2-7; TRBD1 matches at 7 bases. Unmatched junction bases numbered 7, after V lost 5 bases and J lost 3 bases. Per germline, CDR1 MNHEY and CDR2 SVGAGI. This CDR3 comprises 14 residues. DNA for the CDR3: TGTGCCAGCAGTCCTCCAGACAGGGACTACGAGCAGTACTTC. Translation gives CASSPPDRDYEQYF.

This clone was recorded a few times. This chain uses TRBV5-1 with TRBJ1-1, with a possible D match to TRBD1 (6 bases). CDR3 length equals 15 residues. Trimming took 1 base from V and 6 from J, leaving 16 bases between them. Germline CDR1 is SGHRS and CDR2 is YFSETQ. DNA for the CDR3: TGCGCCAGCAGCTTGCCAGGGGCCGGCGACCCTGAAGCTTTCTTT. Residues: CASSLPGAGDPEAFF.

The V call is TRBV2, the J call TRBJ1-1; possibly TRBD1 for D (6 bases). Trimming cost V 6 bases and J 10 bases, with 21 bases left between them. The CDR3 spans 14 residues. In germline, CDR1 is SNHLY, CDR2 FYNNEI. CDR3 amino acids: CASSAGVMFGGAFF. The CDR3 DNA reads TGTGCCAGCAGCGCAGGGGTCATGTTCGGCGGAGCTTTCTTT.

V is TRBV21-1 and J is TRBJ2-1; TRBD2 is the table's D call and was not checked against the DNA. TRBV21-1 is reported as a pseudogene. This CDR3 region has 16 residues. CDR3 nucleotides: TGTGCCAGCAGCAGGGAGAAGCGGGAGGGTTTGGATGAGCAGTTCTTC. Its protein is CASSREKREGLDEQFF.

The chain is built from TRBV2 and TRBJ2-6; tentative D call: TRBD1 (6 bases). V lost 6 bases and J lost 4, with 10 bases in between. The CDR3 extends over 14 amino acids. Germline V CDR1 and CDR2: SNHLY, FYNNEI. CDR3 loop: CASRQGSGANVLTF. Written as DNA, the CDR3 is TGTGCCAGCAGGCAGGGGAGCGGGGCCAACGTCCTGACTTTC.

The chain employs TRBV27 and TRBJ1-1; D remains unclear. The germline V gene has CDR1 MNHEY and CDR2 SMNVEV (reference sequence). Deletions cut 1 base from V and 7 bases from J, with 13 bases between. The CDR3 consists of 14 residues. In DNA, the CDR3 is TGTGCCAGCAGTTTATGGAGTAGGCGGGGTGAAGCTTTCTTT. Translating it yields CASSLWSRRGEAFF.

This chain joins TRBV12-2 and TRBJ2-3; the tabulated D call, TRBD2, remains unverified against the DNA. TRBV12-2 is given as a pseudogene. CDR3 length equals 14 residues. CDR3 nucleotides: TGTGCAAGTCGCTTAGGAAGAGCAACAGATACGCAGTATTTT. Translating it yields CASRLGRATDTQYF.

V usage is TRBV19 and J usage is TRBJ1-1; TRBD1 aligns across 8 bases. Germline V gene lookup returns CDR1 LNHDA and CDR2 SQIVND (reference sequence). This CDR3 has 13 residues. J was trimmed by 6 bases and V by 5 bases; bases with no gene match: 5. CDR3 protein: CASSAQGDAEAFF. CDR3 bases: TGTGCCAGTAGTGCACAGGGGGACGCTGAAGCTTTCTTT.

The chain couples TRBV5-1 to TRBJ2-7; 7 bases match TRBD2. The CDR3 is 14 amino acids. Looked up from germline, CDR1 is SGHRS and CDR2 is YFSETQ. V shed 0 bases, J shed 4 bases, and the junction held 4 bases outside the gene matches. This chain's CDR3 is CASSLGEGHYEQYF. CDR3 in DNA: TGCGCCAGCAGCTTGGGGGAGGGCCATTACGAGCAGTACTTC.

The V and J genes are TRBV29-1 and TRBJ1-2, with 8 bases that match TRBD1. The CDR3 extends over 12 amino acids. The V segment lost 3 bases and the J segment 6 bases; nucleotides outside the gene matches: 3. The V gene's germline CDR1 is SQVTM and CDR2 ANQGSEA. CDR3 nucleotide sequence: TGCAGCGTTGAGACAGGGGTGAATGGCTACACCTTC. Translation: CSVETGVNGYTF.

The CDR3 loop is CSVEGRQNGYTF. As DNA, the CDR3 is TGCAGCGTTGAGGGCAGGCAGAATGGCTACACCTTC. The chain is built from TRBV29-1 and TRBJ1-2; D gene unclear. The CDR3 is made up of 12 amino acids. CDR1 and CDR2 (germline): SQVTM, ANQGSEA. V was shortened by 3 bases and J by 6 bases, with 11 bases between the two germline ends. The variable domain in full, completed from reference TRBV29-1 and TRBJ1-2, reads SAVISQKPSRDICQRGTSLTIQCQVDSQVTMMFWYRQQPGQSLTLIATANQGSEATYESGFVIDKFPISRPNLTFSTLTVSNMSPEDSSIYLCSVEGRQNGYTFGSGTRLTVV.

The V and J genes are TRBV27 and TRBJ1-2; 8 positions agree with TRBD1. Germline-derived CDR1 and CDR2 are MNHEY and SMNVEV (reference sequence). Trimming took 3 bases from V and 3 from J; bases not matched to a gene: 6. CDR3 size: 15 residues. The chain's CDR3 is CASSFRGRKDYGYTF. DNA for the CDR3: TGTGCCAGCAGTTTCAGGGGGCGGAAGGACTATGGCTACACCTTC.